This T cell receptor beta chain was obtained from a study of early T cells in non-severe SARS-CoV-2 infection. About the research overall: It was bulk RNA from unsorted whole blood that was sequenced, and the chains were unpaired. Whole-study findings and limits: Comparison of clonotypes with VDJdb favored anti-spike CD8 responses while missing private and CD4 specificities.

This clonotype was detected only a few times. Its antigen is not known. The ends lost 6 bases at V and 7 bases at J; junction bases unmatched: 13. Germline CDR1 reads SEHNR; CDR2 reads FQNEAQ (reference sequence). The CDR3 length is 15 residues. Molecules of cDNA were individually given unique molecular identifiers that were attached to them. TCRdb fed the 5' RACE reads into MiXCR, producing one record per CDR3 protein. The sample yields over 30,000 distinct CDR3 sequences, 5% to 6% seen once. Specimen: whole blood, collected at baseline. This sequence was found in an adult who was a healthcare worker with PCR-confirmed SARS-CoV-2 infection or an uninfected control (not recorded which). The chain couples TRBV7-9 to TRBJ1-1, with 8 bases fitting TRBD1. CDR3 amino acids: CASSLRQGRHSEAFF. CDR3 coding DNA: TGTGCCAGCAGTTTAAGACAGGGGAGACACAGTGAAGCTTTCTTT.